Below are 4 T cell receptor beta chains sequenced from a single sample in a study of blood T cells in healthy people across ages. Then a second PCR, running roughly 7 to 11 cycles, was carried out with a sample-barcoded 5' primer and a J-beta primer mix. TCRdb ran MiXCR on the 5' RACE reads and lists one entry per CDR3 protein. The sample shows around 710,000 distinct CDR3 sequences, roughly 45% of them seen only once. Sample: blood. The receptors were gathered from a woman in her sixties in good health.

For this clonotype: One end of the junction varies from germline; a read error may be responsible. The chain combines TRBV2 with TRBJ2-3; possible D gene TRBD1, 5 bases. The CDR3 sequence is 15 residues long. The germline V gene has CDR1 SNHLY and CDR2 FYNNEI. The CDR3 protein is CTSSAQGYAGDTQYF. Here the CDR3 DNA reads TGTACCAGCAGTGCCCAGGGTTATGCCGGAGATACGCAGTATTTT.

Regarding this clonotype: At one boundary the junction diverges from the germline segment, which might be a read error. The chain links TRBV6-2 or TRBV6-3 to TRBJ2-1; D is uncertain. This CDR3 contains 13 residues. From germline, CDR1 is MNHEY and CDR2 SVGEGT. CDR3 bases: TGTGCCTGCAGTCCTACAGAGAGCAATGAGCAGTTCTTC. Protein product: CACSPTESNEQFF.

With respect to this clonotype: One base away lies a much larger clone, so this may be a sequencing read error. In DNA form, the CDR3 reads TGCAGTGCTAAGAGCCGGGATATTGCCTGCGAGCAGTACTTC. It yields the protein CSAKSRDIACEQYF. The chain carries TRBV20-1 and TRBJ2-7, with D possibly TRBD2 on 5 matching bases. CDR1 is DFQATT and CDR2 is SNEGSKA in the germline V gene (reference sequence). The CDR3 contains 14 residues. Trimming pared 4 bases from V and 6 bases from J, leaving 19 bases between.

Regarding this clonotype: An end of the junction differs from the germline gene, which may be a read error. This chain links TRBV7-2 with TRBJ2-1, with TRBD2 matching over 7 bases. Germline V gene sequence: CDR1 SGHTA, CDR2 FQGNSA. The CDR3 has 14 residues. The CDR3 loop reads CASSFDSSGNEQFF. DNA for the CDR3: TGTGCCAGTAGCTTTGATTCTAGCGGCAATGAGCAGTTCTTC.